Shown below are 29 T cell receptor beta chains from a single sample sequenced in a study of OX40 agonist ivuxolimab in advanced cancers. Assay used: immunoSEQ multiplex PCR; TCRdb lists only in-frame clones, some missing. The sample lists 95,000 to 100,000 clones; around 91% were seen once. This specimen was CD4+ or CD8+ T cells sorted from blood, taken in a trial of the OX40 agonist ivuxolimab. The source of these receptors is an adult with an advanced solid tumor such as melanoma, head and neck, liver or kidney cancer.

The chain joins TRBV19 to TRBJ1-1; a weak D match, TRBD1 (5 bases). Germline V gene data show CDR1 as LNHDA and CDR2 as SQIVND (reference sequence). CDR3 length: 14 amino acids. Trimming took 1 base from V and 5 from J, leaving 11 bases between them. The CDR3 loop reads CASSIGGPRTEAFF. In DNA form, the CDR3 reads TGTGCCAGTAGTATAGGGGGCCCCCGAACTGAAGCTTTCTTT.

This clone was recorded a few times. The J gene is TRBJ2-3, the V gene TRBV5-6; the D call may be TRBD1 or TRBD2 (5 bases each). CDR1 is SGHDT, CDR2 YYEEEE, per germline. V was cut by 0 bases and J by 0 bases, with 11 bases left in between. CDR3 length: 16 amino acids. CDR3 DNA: TGTGCCAGCAGCTTGGTGGCAGGGACGAGCACAGATACGCAGTATTTT. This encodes CASSLVAGTSTDTQYF.

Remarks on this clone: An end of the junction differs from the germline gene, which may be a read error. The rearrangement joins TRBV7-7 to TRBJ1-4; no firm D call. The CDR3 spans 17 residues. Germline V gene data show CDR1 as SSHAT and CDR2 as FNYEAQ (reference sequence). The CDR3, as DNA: TGTGCTAGCAGCGCTATGGATTCGACATCAACTAATGAAAAACTGTTTTTT. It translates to CASSAMDSTSTNEKLFF. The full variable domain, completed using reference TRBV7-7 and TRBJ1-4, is GAGVSQSPRYKVTKRGQDVTLRCDPISSHATLYWYQQALGQGPEFLTYFNYEAQPDKSGLPSDRFSAERPEGSISTLTIQRTEQRDSAMYRCASSAMDSTSTNEKLFFGSGTQLSVL.

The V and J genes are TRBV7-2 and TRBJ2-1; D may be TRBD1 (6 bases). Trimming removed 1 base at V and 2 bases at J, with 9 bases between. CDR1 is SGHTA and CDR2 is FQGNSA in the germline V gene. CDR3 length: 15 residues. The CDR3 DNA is TGTGCCAGCAGCTTAGAGGCAGGGGCCTACAATGAGCAGTTCTTC. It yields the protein CASSLEAGAYNEQFF.

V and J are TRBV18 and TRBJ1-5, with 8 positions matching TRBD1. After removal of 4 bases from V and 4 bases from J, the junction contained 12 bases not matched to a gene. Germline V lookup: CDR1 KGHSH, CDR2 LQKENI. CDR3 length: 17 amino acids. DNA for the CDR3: TGTGCCAGCTCACGAGCAGGGGGCGCGGGAATTAATCAGCCCCAGCATTTT. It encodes CASSRAGGAGINQPQHF.

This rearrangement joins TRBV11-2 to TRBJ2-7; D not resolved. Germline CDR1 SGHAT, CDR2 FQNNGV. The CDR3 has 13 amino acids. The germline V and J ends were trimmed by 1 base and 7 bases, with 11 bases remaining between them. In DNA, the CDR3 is TGTGCCAGCAGCTTAGTCGCCCGGGTAGAGCAGTACTTC. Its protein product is CASSLVARVEQYF.

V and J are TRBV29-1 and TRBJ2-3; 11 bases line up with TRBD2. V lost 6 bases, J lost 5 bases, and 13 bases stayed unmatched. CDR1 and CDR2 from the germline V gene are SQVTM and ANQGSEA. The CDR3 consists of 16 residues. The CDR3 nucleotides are TGCAGCGTCGACCCGTTAGCGGGAGGGCCGGGAGATACGCAGTATTTT. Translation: CSVDPLAGGPGDTQYF.

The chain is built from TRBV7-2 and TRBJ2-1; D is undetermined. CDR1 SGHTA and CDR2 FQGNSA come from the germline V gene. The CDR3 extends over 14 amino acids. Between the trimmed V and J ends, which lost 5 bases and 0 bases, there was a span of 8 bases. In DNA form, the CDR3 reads TGTGCCAGCAGCCCCGAAGGCTCCTACAATGAGCAGTTCTTC. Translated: CASSPEGSYNEQFF.

CDR3 loop: CASSQGPTSGSNEQFF. CDR3 nucleotide sequence: TGCGCCAGCAGCCAAGGCCCGACCTCTGGGTCCAATGAGCAGTTCTTC. The chain employs TRBV4-3 and TRBJ2-1; D call uncertain. Germline V gives CDR1 LGHNA, CDR2 YSLEER. CDR3 size: 16 residues. V dropped 1 base and J dropped 6 bases, with 16 bases sitting between them.

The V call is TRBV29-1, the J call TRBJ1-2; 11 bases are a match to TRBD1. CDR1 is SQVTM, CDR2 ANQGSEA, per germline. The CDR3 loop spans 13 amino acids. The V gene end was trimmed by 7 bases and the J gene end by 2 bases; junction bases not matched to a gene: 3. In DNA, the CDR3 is TGCAGCGGAGGACAGGGGGCAAACTATGGCTACACCTTC. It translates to CSGGQGANYGYTF.

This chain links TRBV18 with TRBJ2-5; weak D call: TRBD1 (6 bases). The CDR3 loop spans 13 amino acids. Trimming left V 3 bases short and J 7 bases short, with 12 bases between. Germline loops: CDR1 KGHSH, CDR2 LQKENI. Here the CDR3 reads CASSPHRDGTQYF. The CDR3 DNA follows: TGTGCCAGCTCACCGCACAGGGATGGGACCCAGTACTTC.

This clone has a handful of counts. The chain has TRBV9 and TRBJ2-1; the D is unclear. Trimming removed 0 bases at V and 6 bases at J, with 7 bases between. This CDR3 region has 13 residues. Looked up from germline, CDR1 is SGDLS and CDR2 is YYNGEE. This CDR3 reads CASSVDSTNEQFF. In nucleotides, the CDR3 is TGTGCCAGCAGCGTAGATTCCACCAATGAGCAGTTCTTC.

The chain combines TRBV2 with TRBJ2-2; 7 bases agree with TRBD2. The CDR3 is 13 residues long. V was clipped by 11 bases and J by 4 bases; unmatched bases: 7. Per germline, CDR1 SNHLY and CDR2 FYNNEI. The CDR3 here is CALEREGTGELFF. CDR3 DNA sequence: TGTGCCCTCGAAAGGGAGGGCACCGGGGAGCTGTTTTTT.

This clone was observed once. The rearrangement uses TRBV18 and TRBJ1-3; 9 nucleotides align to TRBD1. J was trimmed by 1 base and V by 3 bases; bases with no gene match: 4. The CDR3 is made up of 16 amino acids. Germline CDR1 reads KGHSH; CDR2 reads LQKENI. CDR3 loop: CASSPTGGQSGNTIYF. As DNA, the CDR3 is TGTGCCAGCTCACCTACAGGGGGCCAATCTGGAAACACCATATATTTT.

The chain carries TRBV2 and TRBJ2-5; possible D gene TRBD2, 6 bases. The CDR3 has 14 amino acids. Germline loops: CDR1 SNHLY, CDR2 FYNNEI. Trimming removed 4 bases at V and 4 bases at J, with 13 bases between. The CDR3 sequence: CASSGEAPPETQYF. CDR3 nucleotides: TGTGCCAGCAGTGGGGAGGCCCCCCCAGAGACCCAGTACTTC.

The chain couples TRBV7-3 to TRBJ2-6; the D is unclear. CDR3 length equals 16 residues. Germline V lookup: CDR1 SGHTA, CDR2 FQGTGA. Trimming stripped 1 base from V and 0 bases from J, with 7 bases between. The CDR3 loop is CASSLSGVSGANVLTF. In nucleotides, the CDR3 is TGTGCCAGCAGCTTAAGTGGGGTCTCTGGGGCCAACGTCCTGACTTTC.

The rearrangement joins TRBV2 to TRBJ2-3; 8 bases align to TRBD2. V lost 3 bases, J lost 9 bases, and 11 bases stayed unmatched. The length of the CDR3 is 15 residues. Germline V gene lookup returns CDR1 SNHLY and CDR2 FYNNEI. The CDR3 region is CASSDRTGGSDTQYF. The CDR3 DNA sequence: TGTGCCAGCAGTGATCGGACGGGAGGGAGCGACACGCAGTATTTT. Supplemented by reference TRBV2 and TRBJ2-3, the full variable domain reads EPEVTQTPSHQVTQMGQEVILRCVPISNHLYFYWYRQILGQKVEFLVSFYNNEISEKSEIFDDQFSVERPDGSNFTLKIRSTKLEDSAMYFCASSDRTGGSDTQYFGPGTRLTVL.

The CDR3 reads CAISVGSRATLGTGELFF. The CDR3 DNA reads as TGTGCCATCAGTGTGGGATCCAGGGCCACCCTAGGCACCGGGGAGCTGTTTTTT. The gene calls are TRBV10-3 and TRBJ2-2; tentative D call: TRBD1 (5 bases). Per germline, CDR1 ENHRY and CDR2 SYGVKD. Trimming left V 4 bases short and J 4 bases short, with 22 bases between. The CDR3 runs 18 residues.

The CDR3 sequence is CASSLGLAERTDTQYF. DNA of the CDR3: TGTGCCAGCAGCTTAGGACTAGCGGAACGCACAGATACGCAGTATTTT. J is TRBJ2-3 and V is TRBV11-3; 9 bases line up with TRBD2. The CDR3 sequence is 16 residues long. V gave up 1 base and J gave up 1 base; unmatched junction bases: 3. Germline values: CDR1 SGHNT, CDR2 YENEEA. Filled out from reference TRBV11-3 and TRBJ2-3, the complete variable domain reads EAGVVQSPRYKIIEKKQPVAFWCNPISGHNTLYWYLQNLGQGPELLIRYENEEAVDDSQLPKDRFSAERLKGVDSTLKIQPAELGDSAVYLCASSLGLAERTDTQYFGPGTRLTVL.

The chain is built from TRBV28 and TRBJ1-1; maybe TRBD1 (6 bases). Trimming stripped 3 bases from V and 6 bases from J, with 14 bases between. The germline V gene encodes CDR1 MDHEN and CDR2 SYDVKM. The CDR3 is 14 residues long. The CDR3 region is CASSLGTGRAEAFF. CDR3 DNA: TGTGCCAGCAGTTTGGGAACAGGGCGCGCTGAAGCTTTCTTT.

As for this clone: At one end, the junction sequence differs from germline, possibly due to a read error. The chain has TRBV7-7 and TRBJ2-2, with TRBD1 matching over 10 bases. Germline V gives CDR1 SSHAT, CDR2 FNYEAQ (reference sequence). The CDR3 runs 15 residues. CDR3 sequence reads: CASSPGTGVTGELFF. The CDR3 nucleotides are TGTGCTAGCAGCCCCGGGACAGGGGTCACCGGGGAGCTGTTTTTT. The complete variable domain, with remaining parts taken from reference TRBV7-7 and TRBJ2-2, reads GAGVSQSPRYKVTKRGQDVTLRCDPISSHATLYWYQQALGQGPEFLTYFNYEAQPDKSGLPSDRFSAERPEGSISTLTIQRTEQRDSAMYRCASSPGTGVTGELFFGEGSRLTVL.

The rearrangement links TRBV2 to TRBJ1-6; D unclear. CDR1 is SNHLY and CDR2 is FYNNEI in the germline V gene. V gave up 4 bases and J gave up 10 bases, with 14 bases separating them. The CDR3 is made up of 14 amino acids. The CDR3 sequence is CASSVTGEGSPLHF. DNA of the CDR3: TGTGCCAGCAGTGTAACGGGAGAAGGCTCACCCCTCCACTTT.

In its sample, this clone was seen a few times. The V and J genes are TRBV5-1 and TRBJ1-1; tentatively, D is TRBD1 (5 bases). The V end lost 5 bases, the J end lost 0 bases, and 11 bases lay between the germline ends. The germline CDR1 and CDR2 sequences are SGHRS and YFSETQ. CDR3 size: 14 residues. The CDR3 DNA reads TGCGCCAGCAGTGGGGGGTGGATGAACACTGAAGCTTTCTTT. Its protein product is CASSGGWMNTEAFF.

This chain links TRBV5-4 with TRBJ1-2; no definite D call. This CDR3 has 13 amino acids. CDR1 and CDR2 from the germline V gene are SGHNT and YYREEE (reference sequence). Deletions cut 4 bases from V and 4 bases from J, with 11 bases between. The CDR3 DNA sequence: TGTGCCAGCAGCCCCCGACGGGGCTATGGCTACACCTTC. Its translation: CASSPRRGYGYTF.

The CDR3 nucleotides are TGTGCCAGCAGCTTAGGGCTAGCGGGAGGTCCCAAGGTATTGGAGCAGTACTTC. Protein: CASSLGLAGGPKVLEQYF. The chain is built from TRBV7-2 and TRBJ2-7; 11 bases map to TRBD2. The CDR3 sequence is 18 residues long. V dropped 1 base and J dropped 7; count of bases not matched to a gene: 15. Germline-derived CDR1 and CDR2 are SGHTA and FQGNSA.

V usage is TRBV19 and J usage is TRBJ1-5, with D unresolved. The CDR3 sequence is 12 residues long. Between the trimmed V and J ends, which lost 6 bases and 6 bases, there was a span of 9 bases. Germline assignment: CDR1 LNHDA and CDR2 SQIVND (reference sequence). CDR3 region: CASSQTGQPQHF. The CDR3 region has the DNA TGTGCCAGTAGCCAGACCGGTCAGCCCCAGCATTTT.

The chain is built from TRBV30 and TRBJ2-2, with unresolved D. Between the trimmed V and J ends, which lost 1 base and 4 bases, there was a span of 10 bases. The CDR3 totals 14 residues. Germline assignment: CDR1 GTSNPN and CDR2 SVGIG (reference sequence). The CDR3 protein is CAWSGSYSTGELFF. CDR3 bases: TGTGCCTGGAGTGGGAGTTATAGCACCGGGGAGCTGTTTTTT.

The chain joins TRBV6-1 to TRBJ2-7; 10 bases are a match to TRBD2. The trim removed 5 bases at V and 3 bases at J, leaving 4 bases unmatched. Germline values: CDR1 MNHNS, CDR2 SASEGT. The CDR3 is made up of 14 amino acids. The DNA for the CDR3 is TGTGCCAGCAGTAGACTAGCGGGCCACTACGAGCAGTACTTC. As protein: CASSRLAGHYEQYF.

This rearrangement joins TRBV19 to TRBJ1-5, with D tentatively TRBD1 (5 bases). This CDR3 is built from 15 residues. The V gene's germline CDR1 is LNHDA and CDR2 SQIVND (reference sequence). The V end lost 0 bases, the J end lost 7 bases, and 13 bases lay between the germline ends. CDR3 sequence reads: CASSIDGRGGQPQHF. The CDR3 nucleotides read TGTGCCAGTAGTATAGATGGTCGGGGCGGGCAGCCCCAGCATTTT.